These 18 T cell receptor beta chains share one sample of origin, sequenced in a study of cytomegalovirus exposure and HLA in healthy donors. The PCR was carried out with 60 Vbeta primers and 13 Jbeta primers. Method: immunoSEQ multiplex PCR; TCRdb's copy keeps in-frame clones and lacks some. This listing includes about 72,000 clones. Sequencing was done on a sample of PBMCs. All receptors come from a man aged 40-50 years in good health and CMV-seronegative.

This chain joins TRBV28 and TRBJ1-1; 10 positions agree with TRBD1. V lost 6 bases and J lost 2; bases outside the gene matches: 6. CDR1 is MDHEN and CDR2 is SYDVKM in the germline V gene. CDR3 length: 15 amino acids. CDR3 in amino acids: CASRGGDRGNTEAFF. CDR3 in DNA: TGTGCCAGCAGAGGCGGGGACAGGGGAAACACTGAAGCTTTCTTT.

The chain combines TRBV4-1 with TRBJ2-4, with a weak D call TRBD2 (6 bases). Germline V gene lookup returns CDR1 MGHRA and CDR2 YSYEKL. The CDR3 runs to 15 residues. The V and J ends lost 0 bases and 7 bases respectively, with 13 bases between them. This chain's CDR3 is CASSQEGASANIQYF. The CDR3 DNA follows: TGCGCCAGCAGCCAAGAAGGGGCTAGCGCGAACATTCAGTACTTC.

DNA for the CDR3: TGTGCCAGCAGCTCGACTAGCCCGGAGACCCAGTACTTC. The encoded protein is CASSSTSPETQYF. The chain links TRBV13 to TRBJ2-5, with 7 bases aligning to TRBD2. In germline, CDR1 is PRHDT, CDR2 FYEKMQ (reference sequence). V gave up 4 bases and J gave up 5 bases; unmatched junction bases: 4. The CDR3 totals 13 residues. Variable domain in full (rest from reference TRBV13 and TRBJ2-5): AAGVIQSPRHLIKEKRETATLKCYPIPRHDTVYWYQQGPGQDPQFLISFYEKMQSDKGSIPDRFSAQQFSDYHSELNMSSLELGDSALYFCASSSTSPETQYFGPGTRLLVL.

V is TRBV20-1 and J is TRBJ2-7; D is ambiguous. Germline CDR1 reads DFQATT; CDR2 reads SNEGSKA (reference sequence). V was shortened by 0 bases and J by 4 bases, with 4 bases between the two germline ends. The CDR3 loop spans 11 amino acids. The CDR3 spells CSAREEYEQYF. The CDR3 DNA reads as TGCAGTGCTAGAGAGGAGTACGAGCAGTACTTC.

The chain joins TRBV5-1 to TRBJ2-7, with 9 bases that match TRBD1. The CDR3 consists of 15 residues. Germline trimming cut 4 bases from V and 2 bases from J; bases unmatched to any gene: 7. Germline V gene lookup returns CDR1 SGHRS and CDR2 YFSETQ. The CDR3 DNA follows: TGCGCCAGCAGCCCATGGACAGGGGAGACCTACGAGCAGTACTTC. It is translated as CASSPWTGETYEQYF.

The V call is TRBV7-9, the J call TRBJ2-7, with 9 bases matching TRBD2. Per germline, CDR1 SEHNR and CDR2 FQNEAQ (reference sequence). The V and J ends lost 5 bases and 1 base, in that order; junction bases with no gene match: 6. This CDR3 has 15 residues. The CDR3: CASSESGGYSYEQYF. DNA for the CDR3: TGTGCCAGCAGCGAAAGCGGGGGGTATTCCTACGAGCAGTACTTC.

The chain has TRBV5-1 and TRBJ2-7; weak D call: TRBD2 (5 bases). The germline gives CDR1 SGHRS, CDR2 YFSETQ. V gave up 4 bases and J gave up 6 bases, with 14 bases separating them. There are 13 residues in the CDR3. The CDR3 spells CASSPAAGGEQYF. DNA of the CDR3: TGCGCCAGCAGCCCCGCAGCAGGAGGCGAGCAGTACTTC. The full variable domain, rest sourced from reference TRBV5-1 and TRBJ2-7, is KAGVTQTPRYLIKTRGQQVTLSCSPISGHRSVSWYQQTPGQGLQFLFEYFSETQRNKGNFPGRFSGRQFSNSRSEMNVSTLELGDSALYLCASSPAAGGEQYFGPGTRLTVT.

The chain has TRBV6-1 and TRBJ1-2; 7 bases align to TRBD1. The CDR3 is 14 residues long. V lost 7 bases to trimming and J lost 1 base; unmatched junction nucleotides: 6. Germline V gene lookup returns CDR1 MNHNS and CDR2 SASEGT. The CDR3 sequence: CASNRDRDNYGYTF. DNA for the CDR3: TGTGCCAGCAACCGGGACAGAGATAACTATGGCTACACCTTC.

The chain combines TRBV7-8 with TRBJ1-5; D may be TRBD1 (5 bases). CDR3 size: 15 residues. CDR1 SGHVS and CDR2 FQNEAQ come from the germline V gene. The V end was cut by 4 bases, the J end by 3 bases, with 13 bases between. The CDR3 DNA reads as TGTGCCAGCAGCTATTGGGACTCCCCCAATCAGCCCCAGCATTTT. Its translation is CASSYWDSPNQPQHF.

J is TRBJ2-7 and V is TRBV6-1; TRBD2 might be the D (5 bases). Germline values: CDR1 MNHNS, CDR2 SASEGT. The CDR3 extends over 13 amino acids. Trimming took 6 bases from V and 0 from J, leaving 9 bases between them. CDR3 sequence reads: CASSREGSYEQYF. Written as DNA, the CDR3 is TGTGCCAGCAGCCGGGAAGGCTCCTACGAGCAGTACTTC.

The chain has TRBV5-3 and TRBJ1-6, with 10 bases matching TRBD1. TRBV5-3 is given ORF status, its function remaining uncertain. The CDR3 runs 20 residues. Trimming at V came to 0 bases and at J to 5 bases, leaving 14 bases not matched to a gene. The CDR3, as DNA: TGTGCCAGAAGCTTGGTTAGGCCCGCGGGACAGGGGATTCATAATTCACCCCTCCACTTT. It yields the protein CARSLVRPAGQGIHNSPLHF.

CDR3 nucleotides: TGTGCCAGCAGGCTTACCACCCCGGGAGCTAATGAAAAACTGTTTTTT. As protein: CASRLTTPGANEKLFF. This chain links TRBV7-9 with TRBJ1-4, with no clear D. The V end lost 6 bases, the J end lost 3 bases, and 17 bases lay between the germline ends. Germline V gives CDR1 SEHNR, CDR2 FQNEAQ (reference sequence). The CDR3 is 16 residues long.

This rearrangement joins TRBV27 to TRBJ2-3; 9 nucleotides line up with TRBD2. V shed 5 bases, J shed 0 bases, and the junction held 3 bases outside the gene matches. The CDR3 contains 15 residues. Per the germline V gene, CDR1 is MNHEY and CDR2 is SMNVEV (reference sequence). The CDR3 is CASSTGLASTDTQYF. CDR3 DNA sequence: TGTGCCAGCAGTACCGGACTAGCGAGCACAGATACGCAGTATTTT.

The chain uses TRBV7-9 and TRBJ1-5, with TRBD1 matching 9 bases. CDR3 length equals 16 residues. Trimming at V came to 2 bases and at J to 5 bases, leaving 7 bases not matched to a gene. The germline V gene has CDR1 SEHNR and CDR2 FQNEAQ (reference sequence). The CDR3 protein is CASSLYRGLGDQPQHF. In DNA, the CDR3 is TGTGCCAGCAGCTTATACAGGGGGCTAGGGGATCAGCCCCAGCATTTT.

The chain combines TRBV7-9 with TRBJ2-7, with 11 bases identical to TRBD2. CDR3 length: 18 residues. CDR1 is SEHNR and CDR2 is FQNEAQ in the germline V gene (reference sequence). Trimming took 0 bases from V and 1 from J; bases not matched to a gene: 8. DNA of the CDR3: TGTGCCAGCAGCTTAGCCGCTAGCGGGGGGCTGAAGTCCTACGAGCAGTACTTC. Its translation is CASSLAASGGLKSYEQYF.

The chain has TRBV7-2 and TRBJ2-3, with a tentative D call TRBD2 (5 bases). Trimming took off 2 bases at V and 1 base at J, with 16 bases between the two ends. CDR3 length: 17 amino acids. Germline CDR1 and CDR2: SGHTA and FQGNSA. The CDR3 protein is CASSLKAAPSRTDTQYF. The CDR3 DNA follows: TGTGCCAGCAGCTTAAAAGCGGCGCCCTCTCGCACAGATACGCAGTATTTT.

The chain carries TRBV4-1 and TRBJ1-5, with D tentatively TRBD1 (5 bases). Germline V gene data show CDR1 as MGHRA and CDR2 as YSYEKL. Deletions cut 8 bases from V and 5 bases from J, with 13 bases between. CDR3 length: 13 residues. CDR3 coding DNA: TGCGCCAGCTCGTCCGACAGCTATCAGCCCCAGCATTTT. Encoded protein: CASSSDSYQPQHF.

As for this clone: Germline and junction disagree at one end, which may indicate a read error. This same CDR3 is encoded by further DNA sequences in the sample. V and J are TRBV28 and TRBJ1-4, with 10 bases that match TRBD1. Germline CDR1 MDHEN, CDR2 SYDVKM. The CDR3 is 15 residues long. The CDR3 sequence is CASSPGGQGMGKLFF. The CDR3 DNA reads as TGCGCCAGCAGTCCGGGGGGACAGGGGATGGGAAAACTGTTTTTT.